These T cell receptor beta chains were read from a single sample in a study of T cells in Graves' hyperthyroidism and ophthalmopathy. TCRdb reprocessed the multiplex PCR reads with MiXCR, giving one entry per CDR3 protein. The repertoire holds roughly 560,000 distinct CDR3 sequences, with about 15% as singletons. The sequencing input was blood. The receptors come from a woman in her thirties or forties with Graves' ophthalmopathy. CDR3s leave out the opening cysteine and the closing phenylalanine or tryptophan.

V gene | CDR3 protein
TRBV29-1 | SVLRPADTQY
TRBV28 | ASSSYGQASYEQY
TRBV27 | ASTPGGQGTYEQY
TRBV27 | ASSFGRVGGTEAF
TRBV24-1 | ATSATGGYGYT
TRBV7-2 | ASSWAGTDGYT
TRBV6-4 | ASRASGGRYLPGELF
TRBV5-1 | ASSLGQGVRETQY
TRBV15 | ATSRPPGRETQY
TRBV19 | ASSIGGPFTDTEAF
TRBV7-9 | ASSPPVAGNGELF
TRBV6-1 | ASTGPLYEQY